Following are 20 T cell receptor beta chains from one sample sequenced in a study of shared clonotypes between healthy human individuals (dated by TCRdb to the early 2020s). Libraries were built with the immunoSEQ multiplex PCR assay. TCRdb obtained this table from immuneACCESS and retained in-frame rearrangements with V and J assigned. These tables miss some clones; where compared with another copy, unresolved V genes account for less than half of the shortfall, and the remainder is unexplained. Counted in this sample were 600,000 to 750,000 clones; 72% of them appeared once. The ten largest make up approximately 1.8% of the sample. Material: memory CD4+ T cells sorted from blood. The cell subset or site label corresponds to: CD45RA-negative fraction. The receptor source for this set is a woman in her 30s in good health.

The rearrangement uses TRBV4-2 and TRBJ2-3; the match to TRBD2 covers 8 bases. CDR1 is LGHNA and CDR2 is YNFKEQ in the germline V gene. With 0 bases clipped from V and 0 bases from J, the junction kept 14 bases outside the gene matches. CDR3 length: 20 amino acids. The CDR3 is CASSQDDRSSTSGSTDTQYF. The CDR3 bases are TGTGCCAGCAGCCAAGACGACAGGTCCTCTACTAGCGGTAGCACAGATACGCAGTATTTT.

About this clone: A much larger clone differs from this one at a single base, so this may be a read error. The CDR3 bases are TGTGCCAGCAGCCCGGGACTAGCGGGAGGGACCTACAATGAGCAGTTCTTC. Its protein product is CASSPGLAGGTYNEQFF. This chain connects TRBV9 to TRBJ2-1; 16 bases fit TRBD2. Germline V gene sequence: CDR1 SGDLS, CDR2 YYNGEE. With 4 bases clipped from V and 2 bases from J, the junction kept 3 bases outside the gene matches. This CDR3 has 17 residues.

There are a few counts of this clone. The identical CDR3 is also encoded by other nucleotide sequences in the sample. The CDR3 DNA follows: TGCGCCAGCAGCCCCGGGACAATAACCGGGGAGCTGTTTTTT. This sequence encodes CASSPGTITGELFF. This chain links TRBV5-1 with TRBJ2-2; perhaps TRBD1 as D (6 bases). Looked up from germline, CDR1 is SGHRS and CDR2 is YFSETQ. CDR3 size: 14 residues. The germline V and J ends were trimmed by 4 bases and 5 bases, with 12 bases remaining between them.

The chain recombines TRBV6-1 with TRBJ1-5; TRBD1 matches at 9 bases. Trimming at V came to 7 bases and at J to 4 bases, leaving 8 bases not matched to a gene. CDR1 MNHNS and CDR2 SASEGT come from the germline V gene. CDR3 length: 15 amino acids. The CDR3 sequence is CASTPGQGLNQPQHF. CDR3 coding DNA: TGTGCCAGCACTCCGGGACAGGGCCTTAATCAGCCCCAGCATTTT.

The chain carries TRBV15 and TRBJ2-3; 7 nucleotides line up with TRBD2. The junction had 8 bases not matched to a gene; V was cut back by 0 bases and J by 8 bases. The length of the CDR3 is 15 residues. CDR1 and CDR2 from the germline V gene are LNHNV and YYDKDF (reference sequence). The CDR3 is CATSRDASGSGTQYF. In DNA form, the CDR3 reads TGTGCCACCAGCAGAGATGCTAGCGGATCTGGTACGCAGTATTTT.

In this sample, this clone turned up once. The V gene is TRBV13, the J gene TRBJ2-2, with 8 bases identical to TRBD2. The germline gives CDR1 PRHDT, CDR2 FYEKMQ (reference sequence). The CDR3 totals 16 residues. V was clipped by 8 bases and J by 4 bases; unmatched bases: 12. The CDR3 loop is CASVDGRALGTGELFF. DNA of the CDR3: TGTGCCAGCGTCGACGGGAGGGCCCTCGGCACCGGGGAGCTGTTTTTT.

In its sample, this clone was seen many times. The chain links TRBV5-6 to TRBJ1-1; no reliable D call. V was trimmed by 2 bases and J by 5 bases, leaving 19 bases between them. The CDR3 runs to 16 residues. Looked up from germline, CDR1 is SGHDT and CDR2 is YYEEEE. The chain's CDR3 is CASSFVAGQPGTEAFF. The CDR3 DNA follows: TGTGCCAGCAGCTTCGTCGCAGGCCAACCGGGGACTGAAGCTTTCTTT.

V gene TRBV6-4 combines with J gene TRBJ2-5, with D perhaps TRBD2 (6 bases). Trimming left V 4 bases short and J 0 bases short, with 12 bases between. The CDR3 loop spans 15 amino acids. Germline values: CDR1 MRHNA, CDR2 SNTAGT. As DNA, the CDR3 is TGTGCCAGCAGTGCTGGGACTTCCGACCAAGAGACCCAGTACTTC. Encoded protein: CASSAGTSDQETQYF.

In its sample, this clone was seen a few times. The rearrangement links TRBV4-1 to TRBJ2-5; 10 bases line up with TRBD2. The CDR3 covers 19 residues. V gave up 0 bases and J gave up 1 base; unmatched junction bases: 11. Germline V lookup: CDR1 MGHRA, CDR2 YSYEKL. In nucleotides, the CDR3 is TGCGCCAGCAGCCAAGATCGAGCTAGCGGGAGAGTGAGCCAAGAGACCCAGTACTTC. It encodes CASSQDRASGRVSQETQYF.

The V call is TRBV5-4, the J call TRBJ2-7, with 10 positions matching TRBD1. The trim removed 8 bases at V and 7 bases at J, leaving 9 bases unmatched. This CDR3 is 13 amino acids long. The germline V gene encodes CDR1 SGHNT and CDR2 YYREEE (reference sequence). CDR3 protein: CASGRDRGLEQYF. The DNA for the CDR3 is TGTGCCAGTGGCCGGGACAGGGGTTTGGAGCAGTACTTC.

As concerns this clone: At the DNA level, this CDR3 is encoded by other sequences in the same sample as well. This sequence joins TRBV6-5 and TRBJ2-3; D not resolved. CDR1 is MNHEY and CDR2 is SVGAGI in the germline V gene. This CDR3 comprises 12 residues. The V and J ends lost 6 bases and 0 bases respectively, with 4 bases between them. For the CDR3, the DNA is TGTGCCAGCAGCCTTAGCACAGATACGCAGTATTTT. This translates into CASSLSTDTQYF.

Comment on this clone: Just one base apart from a much larger clone, this may be a read error. The chain has TRBV7-9 and TRBJ1-2; tentative D call: TRBD1 (5 bases). CDR1 and CDR2 (germline): SEHNR, FQNEAQ (reference sequence). Trimming pared 0 bases from V and 2 bases from J, leaving 7 bases between. This CDR3 region has 14 residues. CDR3 in amino acids: CASSLAAGNYGYTF. DNA for the CDR3: TGTGCCAGCAGCTTAGCGGCAGGGAACTATGGCTACACCTTC.

The rearrangement uses TRBV6-6 and TRBJ2-7; 7 nucleotides match TRBD1. V lost 6 bases and J lost 0; bases outside the gene matches: 8. The CDR3 totals 15 residues. Germline assignment: CDR1 MNHNY and CDR2 SVGAGI (reference sequence). The CDR3 bases are TGTGCCAGCAGAGGCCGGGACAGAGACTCCTACGAGCAGTACTTC. Its protein product is CASRGRDRDSYEQYF.

This clone was observed a single time. This sequence joins TRBV5-1 and TRBJ2-1; D not resolved. The CDR3 totals 12 residues. Between the trimmed V and J ends, which lost 6 bases and 9 bases, there was a span of 13 bases. Germline loops: CDR1 SGHRS, CDR2 YFSETQ. Written as DNA, the CDR3 is TGCGCCAGCATTCCCGACTTTGGTGAGCAGTTCTTC. It translates to CASIPDFGEQFF.

This clone was detected only once. The rearrangement joins TRBV28 to TRBJ2-7, with D unresolved. The germline CDR1 and CDR2 sequences are MDHEN and SYDVKM. V lost 6 bases, J lost 0 bases, and 15 bases lay in between. This CDR3 is built from 15 residues. The CDR3 DNA sequence: TGTGCCAGCAGGCTTTGGGCAGGCCGCTCCTACGAGCAGTACTTC. Amino acid sequence: CASRLWAGRSYEQYF.

This clone was counted once. The chain has TRBV7-2 and TRBJ2-3; 7 nucleotides match TRBD2. The CDR3 has 14 residues. V lost 5 bases, J lost 3 bases, and 5 bases stayed unmatched. The germline V gene has CDR1 SGHTA and CDR2 FQGNSA. CDR3: CASSHPAGTDTQYF. The CDR3, as DNA: TGTGCCAGCAGCCACCCAGCGGGAACAGATACGCAGTATTTT.

There are many counts of this clone. V and J are TRBV5-4 and TRBJ2-6; D might be TRBD1 (6 bases). Trimming took off 2 bases at V and 0 bases at J, with 9 bases between the two ends. Germline values: CDR1 SGHNT, CDR2 YYREEE (reference sequence). There are 16 residues in the CDR3. The CDR3 region has the DNA TGTGCCAGCAGCTTCGGACAGCCCTCTGGGGCCAACGTCCTGACTTTC. This encodes CASSFGQPSGANVLTF.

This chain connects TRBV7-2 to TRBJ1-2; D might be TRBD1 (5 bases). CDR3 length equals 15 residues. Germline V gene sequence: CDR1 SGHTA, CDR2 FQGNSA. Trimming shortened V by 4 bases and J by 8 bases, and 20 bases separated the two germline ends. Here the CDR3 reads CASSSYMASKGGYTF. The CDR3 DNA is TGTGCCAGCAGCTCTTACATGGCATCGAAGGGGGGCTACACCTTC.

The rearrangement uses TRBV28 and TRBJ1-5; D not resolved. V lost 6 bases and J 10 bases, leaving 19 bases between the germline ends. This CDR3 has 14 residues. Germline V lookup: CDR1 MDHEN, CDR2 SYDVKM. This chain's CDR3 is CASRTVGYPRPQHF. For the CDR3, the DNA is TGTGCCAGCAGAACTGTGGGGTATCCGCGCCCCCAGCATTTT.

This CDR3 is CASSLGYGVQFF. CDR3 bases: TGTGCCAGCAGCTTAGGTTACGGGGTGCAGTTCTTC. The chain joins TRBV11-3 to TRBJ2-1, with D maybe TRBD2 (5 bases). V was clipped by 1 base and J by 12 bases, with 10 bases between them. CDR3 size: 12 residues. In germline, CDR1 is SGHNT, CDR2 YENEEA.